This entry is about one T cell receptor (beta chain). The antigen remains undetermined. The source of the sample is a study of STAT3 mutations in large granular lymphocyte leukemia. Clones were sequenced by immunoSEQ multiplex PCR, and TCRdb holds only the in-frame ones, with some missing. The data contain thousands of clones, over 70% of them seen just once; the ten biggest clones take up more than 45%. The CDR3 is 14 residues long. Germline CDR1 and CDR2: SEHNR and FQNEAQ (reference sequence). V lost 1 base and J 3 bases, leaving 10 bases between the germline ends. Whole-study results and caveats: Every T-cell large granular lymphocyte leukemia patient had at least one immunodominant TCR beta clonotype.

The chain employs TRBV7-9 and TRBJ2-7; TRBD2 might be the D (6 bases). The source is a human donor with T large granular lymphocyte leukemia. Some clones in this sample may be carry-over from other donors' samples. The specimen sequenced was PBMCs. For the CDR3, the DNA is TGTGCCAGCAGCTTAGGGGGCGGGGTCTACGAGCAGTACTTC. It codes for CASSLGGGVYEQYF.